A single sample is the source of the 30 T cell receptor beta chains below, sequenced in a study of molecular identifiers for immune sequencing clone quantification. From the PCR reads, TCRdb called clonotypes with MiXCR, one entry per CDR3 protein. The data show approximately 90,000 distinct CDR3 sequences, more than 20% seen once. The sequenced sample was naive CD8+ T cells from blood, with Jurkat cell RNA spiked in. Subset specified: FACS-sorted CD8+CD4-CCR7+CD45RA+ naive T cells. The receptors shown here come from a human donor in good health. Some libraries in this study had Jurkat cell RNA spiked in.

This clonotype was detected ten times or more. One end of the junction fails to match germline, which may point to a read error. V and J are TRBV7-7 and TRBJ2-5; D might be TRBD2 (6 bases). This CDR3 contains 14 residues. CDR1 SSHAT and CDR2 FNYEAQ come from the germline V gene (reference sequence). DNA of the CDR3: TGTGCTAGCAGCCCCACCACCAGCGGGGAGACCCAGTACTTC. Its translation: CASSPTTSGETQYF. The full variable domain, with the rest looked up from reference TRBV7-7 and TRBJ2-5, is GAGVSQSPRYKVTKRGQDVTLRCDPISSHATLYWYQQALGQGPEFLTYFNYEAQPDKSGLPSDRFSAERPEGSISTLTIQRTEQRDSAMYRCASSPTTSGETQYFGPGTRLLVL.

There are many counts of this clonotype. This rearrangement joins TRBV7-2 to TRBJ2-3; TRBD2 is a possible D gene (6 bases). Germline V gives CDR1 SGHTA, CDR2 FQGNSA. V was shortened by 1 base and J by 0 bases, with 11 bases between the two germline ends. This CDR3 has 16 residues. CDR3 amino acids: CASSLDREFSTDTQYF. Here the CDR3 DNA reads TGTGCCAGCAGCTTAGATCGGGAGTTCAGCACAGATACGCAGTATTTT.

In the case of this clonotype: A read error may explain this, as a much larger clone is one base away. This rearrangement joins TRBV4-1 to TRBJ2-1, with D possibly matching TRBD2 (5 bases). The ends were cut back, 7 bases at V and 7 bases at J, with 14 bases in the middle. In germline, CDR1 is MGHRA, CDR2 YSYEKL. The CDR3 covers 13 residues. CDR3 residues: CASNGRGGNEQFF. CDR3 nucleotides: TGCGCCAGCAACGGACGGGGTGGTAATGAGCAGTTCTTC.

On this clonotype itself: A read error may be the cause here, since a much bigger clone is one base away. The rearrangement uses TRBV21-1 and TRBJ2-7; the table's D call of TRBD1 was not tested on the DNA. TRBV21-1 is described as a pseudogene. The CDR3 extends over 16 amino acids. The CDR3 sequence is CASSKGGPVGFYEQYF. The CDR3 DNA is TGTGCCAGCAGCAAAGGGGGGCCAGTAGGATTCTACGAGCAGTACTTC.

This clonotype was counted at least ten times. V usage is TRBV4-3 and J usage is TRBJ2-3; no clear D gene. CDR3 length: 14 residues. CDR1 and CDR2 from the germline V gene are LGHNA and YSLEER. Trimming shortened V by 0 bases and J by 4 bases, and 8 bases separated the two germline ends. The CDR3 nucleotides read TGCGCCAGCAGCCAAGATTTTTCAGCAGATACGCAGTATTTT. This encodes CASSQDFSADTQYF.

A note on this clonotype: A read error is possible here, since a much larger clone lies one base away. The gene calls are TRBV4-2 and TRBJ2-2; weak D call: TRBD2 (6 bases). Germline V gives CDR1 LGHNA, CDR2 YNFKEQ. CDR3 length: 14 amino acids. In DNA form, the CDR3 reads TGTGCCAGCAGCCAGGGACTTAACACCGGGGAGCTGTATTTT. Its translation: CASSQGLNTGELYF.

This clonotype was observed many times. The chain joins TRBV5-6 to TRBJ2-5; D gene ambiguous. Germline CDR1 is SGHDT and CDR2 is YYEEEE. This CDR3 has 15 residues. V was shortened by 3 bases and J by 1 base, with 13 bases between the two germline ends. CDR3 bases: TGTGCCAGCAGCTCCTCGCAAGAGCTCCAAGAGACCCAGTACTTC. It codes for CASSSSQELQETQYF.

Concerning this clonotype: This may arise from a read error, as a much more abundant clone is one base away. This CDR3 fails to terminate in the conserved phenylalanine or tryptophan, so it likely reflects a read error. V gene TRBV27 combines with J gene TRBJ1-6; 9 bases align to TRBD1. The CDR3 extends over 15 amino acids. The V and J ends lost 6 bases and 9 bases, in that order; junction bases with no gene match: 9. CDR1 and CDR2 (germline): MNHEY, SMNVEV (reference sequence). Written as DNA, the CDR3 is TGTGCCAGCAGAGAAACAGGGGGCGTATTTTCACCCCTCCACCTT. Residues: CASRETGGVFSPLHL.

For this clonotype: Possible read error: a much larger clone is one base away. The J gene is TRBJ2-1, the V gene TRBV30, with TRBD1 matching 7 bases. Germline V gene lookup returns CDR1 GTSNPN and CDR2 SVGIG (reference sequence). CDR3 length: 14 residues. CDR3 bases: TGTGCCTGGAGGGACAGGAGCTCCTACAATGGGCAGTTCTTC. Its protein is CAWRDRSSYNGQFF.

This clonotype was detected many times. The chain employs TRBV12-3 or TRBV12-4 and TRBJ2-5; D perhaps matches TRBD1 (5 bases). The CDR3 is 15 amino acids. V lost 1 base to trimming and J lost 2 bases, with 11 bases between them. The CDR3 DNA is TGTGCCAGCAGTTTAGAGCTGGCAGGGCAAGAGACCCAGTACTTC. Amino acids: CASSLELAGQETQYF.

As for this clonotype: This could be a read error, since a much larger clone is one nucleotide away. The chain has TRBV2 and TRBJ2-4; the D gene could be TRBD1 or TRBD2 (6 bases each). Germline values: CDR1 SNHLY, CDR2 FYNNEI. Trimming cost V 0 bases and J 8 bases, with 11 bases left between them. CDR3 length equals 14 residues. The DNA of the CDR3 is TGTGCCAGCAGTGAAGCAGGGGGGTGGGACATTCAGTACTTC. Amino acids: CASSEAGGWDIQYF.

Details on this clonotype: Since a much larger clone is just one base distant, this may be a read error. The chain couples TRBV12-3 or TRBV12-4 to TRBJ1-1; a possible D gene is TRBD1 (6 bases). This CDR3 comprises 12 residues. The CDR3 DNA sequence: TGTGCCAGCAGTTTTGGGGGCACTGAAGCTCTCTTT. Translated, it gives CASSFGGTEALF.

This sequence joins TRBV28 and TRBJ2-1; 9 bases align to TRBD1. The CDR3 sequence is 16 residues long. Germline CDR1 MDHEN, CDR2 SYDVKM. Trimming cost V 5 bases and J 9 bases; bases outside gene matches: 14. Written as DNA, the CDR3 is TGTGCCAGCAGTCCCCACAGGGGGCGGATAACCAGTGAGCAGTTCTTC. Translation: CASSPHRGRITSEQFF.

As for this clonotype: A read error may explain this, as a much larger clone is one base away. V usage is TRBV7-9 and J usage is TRBJ2-7; D gene ambiguous. V shed 5 bases and J shed 9 bases, with 14 bases lying between them. Germline values: CDR1 SEHNR, CDR2 FQNEAQ (reference sequence). This CDR3 spans 12 amino acids. The DNA for the CDR3 is TGTGCCAGCAGCCCCCTGACGGGCGGGCAGTACTTC. This sequence encodes CASSPLTGGQYF.

This clonotype was recorded a few times. The chain couples TRBV4-1 to TRBJ2-7; 8 bases are a match to TRBD1. V trimming: 0 bases; J trimming: 3 bases; junction bases outside the gene matches: 4. Germline CDR1 MGHRA, CDR2 YSYEKL. The CDR3 has 15 amino acids. The CDR3 DNA reads TGCGCCAGCAGCCAAGAGGACAGGGCCGGCTACGAGCAGTACTTC. Encoded protein: CASSQEDRAGYEQYF.

The J gene is TRBJ2-7, the V gene TRBV14; 9 bases line up with TRBD1. Germline trimming cut 3 bases from V and 5 bases from J; bases unmatched to any gene: 5. The CDR3 runs 14 residues. Germline assignment: CDR1 SGHDN and CDR2 FVKESK. The CDR3 sequence is CASSHTGGGHEQYF. The CDR3 coding sequence is TGTGCCAGCAGCCACACAGGGGGCGGCCACGAGCAGTACTTC.

This clonotype was recorded many times. The V call is TRBV6-2 or TRBV6-3, the J call TRBJ2-7; 7 bases are shared with TRBD1. Trimming cost V 2 bases and J 3 bases; bases outside gene matches: 4. The CDR3 has 14 residues. Germline V gives CDR1 MNHEY, CDR2 SVGEGT. CDR3 sequence: CASSYGQVGYEQYF. CDR3 sequence (DNA): TGTGCCAGCAGTTACGGACAGGTCGGCTACGAGCAGTACTTC.

The J gene is TRBJ2-3, the V gene TRBV2, with D possibly TRBD2 on 6 matching bases. The CDR3 extends over 16 amino acids. The V end was cut by 10 bases, the J end by 10 bases, with 30 bases between. The V gene's germline CDR1 is SNHLY and CDR2 FYNNEI. CDR3: CATPGDSGRLDGAQYF. In nucleotides, the CDR3 is TGTGCCACGCCGGGGGACTCGGGACGACTCGATGGAGCGCAGTATTTT.

This clonotype was counted a few times. The CDR3 region has the DNA TGTGCCAGCACCCGGGACGACTCCTACAATGAGCAGTTCTTC. This translates into CASTRDDSYNEQFF. The rearrangement links TRBV27 to TRBJ2-1, with D perhaps being TRBD1 or TRBD2 (5 bases each). Per germline, CDR1 MNHEY and CDR2 SMNVEV (reference sequence). The CDR3 loop spans 14 amino acids. V dropped 7 bases and J dropped 0 bases, with 10 bases sitting between them.

V gene TRBV13 combines with J gene TRBJ2-1; 7 nucleotides agree with TRBD2. The germline V gene encodes CDR1 PRHDT and CDR2 FYEKMQ (reference sequence). The CDR3 is 15 residues long. The junction had 6 bases not matched to a gene; V was cut back by 1 base and J by 6 bases. The CDR3 nucleotides are TGTGCCAGCAGCTTAGCGGGGGGAGGAGCCAATGAGCAGTTCTTC. It codes for CASSLAGGGANEQFF.

This clonotype was detected a few times. V usage is TRBV27 and J usage is TRBJ1-1; TRBD1 matches at 7 bases. The germline CDR1 and CDR2 sequences are MNHEY and SMNVEV (reference sequence). Unmatched junction bases numbered 9, after V lost 6 bases and J lost 5 bases. The CDR3 sequence is 14 residues long. CDR3 DNA: TGTGCCAGCAGGTTAGCCCAGGGGGGGACTGAAGCTTTCTTT. Its protein is CASRLAQGGTEAFF.

Ten or more counts support this clonotype. V usage is TRBV6-5 and J usage is TRBJ1-1, with 11 bases matching TRBD1. This CDR3 contains 15 residues. CDR1 is MNHEY, CDR2 SVGAGI, per germline. J was trimmed by 4 bases and V by 5 bases; bases with no gene match: 6. The CDR3 region is CASSKPGQGGTEAFF. DNA of the CDR3: TGTGCCAGCAGTAAACCGGGACAGGGGGGCACTGAAGCTTTCTTT.

This rearrangement joins TRBV6-2 or TRBV6-3 to TRBJ2-7; D is uncertain. V was shortened by 1 base and J by 7 bases, with 11 bases between the two germline ends. The CDR3 runs to 13 residues. Per germline, CDR1 MNHEY and CDR2 SVGEGT. The CDR3 region has the DNA TGTGCCAGCAGTTACTTGGCCCGGGTAGAGCAGTACTTC. Translating it yields CASSYLARVEQYF.

The chain links TRBV7-9 to TRBJ2-3; either TRBD1 or TRBD2 may supply D (6 bases each). CDR1 is SEHNR and CDR2 is FQNEAQ in the germline V gene (reference sequence). There are 15 residues in the CDR3. V was pared by 1 base and J by 0 bases, with 8 bases between. CDR3 DNA: TGTGCCAGCAGCTTAGAAGGGGGGAGCACAGATACGCAGTATTTT. It encodes CASSLEGGSTDTQYF.

Comments on this clonotype: A read error is possible here, since a much larger clone lies one base away. This chain joins TRBV30 and TRBJ1-1; a possible D gene is TRBD1 (5 bases). The CDR3 totals 14 residues. CDR1 and CDR2 (germline): GTSNPN, SVGIG (reference sequence). CDR3 bases: TGTGCCTGTGAACCGGGGCTCATGAACACTGAAGCTCTCTTT. It specifies CACEPGLMNTEALF.

The chain links TRBV6-2 or TRBV6-3 to TRBJ2-1, with D tentatively TRBD1 or TRBD2 (5 bases each). Deletions cut 0 bases from V and 0 bases from J, with 9 bases between. This CDR3 has 16 residues. Germline values: CDR1 MNHEY, CDR2 SVGEGT. DNA for the CDR3: TGTGCCAGCAGTTACTCAGACGGGACCTCCTACAATGAGCAGTTCTTC. Protein product: CASSYSDGTSYNEQFF.

Concerning this clonotype: This may be a read error, as it is one base from a much larger clone. V and J are TRBV27 and TRBJ2-7; D uncertain. The CDR3 has 15 residues. CDR1 MNHEY and CDR2 SMNVEV come from the germline V gene (reference sequence). V gave up 5 bases and J gave up 0 bases, with 14 bases separating them. The CDR3 DNA reads TGTGCCAGCAGTCCCCCCCCGGCAGGCTCCTACGAGCAGTACTTC. Translated, it gives CASSPPPAGSYEQYF.

As concerns this clonotype: This could be a read error, since a much larger clone is one nucleotide away. The rearrangement links TRBV29-1 to TRBJ2-7; 8 positions agree with TRBD2. The V gene's germline CDR1 is SQVTM and CDR2 ANQGSEA. The CDR3 contains 15 residues. V was clipped by 6 bases and J by 6 bases; unmatched bases: 16. This CDR3 reads CSVVGTRVGGSEQYF. DNA of the CDR3: TGCAGCGTCGTCGGGACTAGGGTTGGGGGCTCCGAGCAGTACTTC.

This clonotype was counted a few times. This chain uses TRBV6-6 with TRBJ2-2, with 8 bases lining up with TRBD1. This CDR3 spans 16 amino acids. Germline V lookup: CDR1 MNHNY, CDR2 SVGAGI (reference sequence). Unmatched junction bases numbered 13, after V lost 8 bases and J lost 5 bases. The CDR3 region is CASGRPGQERTGELFF. CDR3 sequence (DNA): TGTGCCAGCGGTCGCCCGGGACAGGAAAGAACCGGGGAGCTGTTTTTT.

For this clonotype: One end of the junction is discordant with germline, which a read error may explain. The chain combines TRBV30 with TRBJ2-7; D not certain. Germline CDR1 is GTSNPN and CDR2 is SVGIG (reference sequence). The CDR3 loop spans 13 amino acids. For the CDR3, the DNA is TGTGCCAGGAGTGTTTCGGCCTCCTACGAGCAGTACTTC. Translation gives CARSVSASYEQYF.